The 3 T cell receptor beta chains in this list originate from one sample, sequenced in a study of technical replicates of blood from a handful of donors. Here immunoSEQ multiplex PCR was the method, and the copy in TCRdb shows in-frame clones only, minus some. The table shows some 80,000 clones, with more than 85% occurring only once. Input material: T cells isolated from PBMCs. Receptor source: a human donor in good health.

This clone came up once. The gene calls are TRBV5-1 and TRBJ2-3; the D is unclear. Germline CDR1 and CDR2: SGHRS and YFSETQ. V lost 1 base and J lost 0, with 12 bases in between. The CDR3 is 16 amino acids. This CDR3 reads CASSLNSGPSTDTQYF. The DNA for the CDR3 is TGCGCCAGCAGCTTGAACTCTGGGCCTAGCACAGATACGCAGTATTTT.

The chain combines TRBV4-3 with TRBJ1-5, with D unclear. The CDR3 consists of 15 residues. Germline V lookup: CDR1 LGHNA, CDR2 YSLEER. Trimming stripped 2 bases from V and 2 bases from J, with 10 bases between. The CDR3 nucleotides read TGCGCCAGCAGCCAACTGTTTGCGGGCAATCAGCCCCAGCATTTT. It translates to CASSQLFAGNQPQHF.

The CDR3 nucleotides are TGTGCCACCAGCAGAGAGCCCCTAGGGACAGGGCTTCAAGAGACCCAGTACTTC. It codes for CATSREPLGTGLQETQYF. This chain links TRBV15 with TRBJ2-5; 9 nucleotides align to TRBD1. Losses at the gene ends were 0 bases for V and 2 bases for J; bases not matched to a gene: 10. The CDR3 spans 18 residues. CDR1 is LNHNV and CDR2 is YYDKDF in the germline V gene (reference sequence). Filled out from reference TRBV15 and TRBJ2-5, the complete variable domain reads DAMVIQNPRYQVTQFGKPVTLSCSQTLNHNVMYWYQQKSSQAPKLLFHYYDKDFNNEADTPDNFQSRRPNTSFCFLDIRSPGLGDTAMYLCATSREPLGTGLQETQYFGPGTRLLVL.